The 28 T cell receptor beta chains below come from one sample, sequenced in a study of technical replicates of blood from a handful of donors. Method: immunoSEQ multiplex PCR; TCRdb's copy keeps in-frame clones and lacks some. The sample yields about 80,000 clones, 85% to 95% seen once. Sequenced sample: T cells isolated from PBMCs. The receptors stem from a human donor in good health.

Points on this clone: At one boundary the junction diverges from the germline segment, which might be a read error. The chain is built from TRBV7-8 and TRBJ2-1; 14 bases are shared with TRBD2. Germline CDR1 is SGHVS and CDR2 is FQNEAQ. The CDR3 runs 16 residues. The CDR3 sequence is CASSLGLAGVPHEQFF. In DNA form, the CDR3 reads TGTGCTAGCAGCTTGGGACTAGCGGGAGTTCCCCATGAGCAGTTCTTC.

The chain joins TRBV11-3 to TRBJ2-5, with TRBD2 matching 10 bases. Germline V gene data show CDR1 as SGHNT and CDR2 as YENEEA. V lost 0 bases, J lost 4 bases, and 8 bases stayed unmatched. This CDR3 has 17 residues. The CDR3 here is CASSLDLVLAGRETQYF. As DNA, the CDR3 is TGTGCCAGCAGCTTAGATCTGGTACTAGCGGGACGAGAGACCCAGTACTTC. Full variable domain (remainder filled in from reference TRBV11-3 and TRBJ2-5): EAGVVQSPRYKIIEKKQPVAFWCNPISGHNTLYWYLQNLGQGPELLIRYENEEAVDDSQLPKDRFSAERLKGVDSTLKIQPAELGDSAVYLCASSLDLVLAGRETQYFGPGTRLLVL.

This clone was observed once. The chain has TRBV15 and TRBJ2-3; D is possibly TRBD1 (7 bases). This CDR3 is 16 amino acids long. Trimming shortened V by 0 bases and J by 4 bases, and 14 bases separated the two germline ends. The V gene's germline CDR1 is LNHNV and CDR2 YYDKDF (reference sequence). The CDR3 region has the DNA TGTGCCACCAGCAGAGATGGGGGGCAGGGGGCAGATACGCAGTATTTT. It codes for CATSRDGGQGADTQYF.

The gene calls are TRBV9 and TRBJ1-5; D call uncertain. The ends were cut back, 0 bases at V and 3 bases at J, with 10 bases in the middle. The CDR3 has 15 residues. Germline lookup yields CDR1 SGDLS and CDR2 YYNGEE. The CDR3 coding sequence is TGTGCCAGCAGCGTAGATGGAGCTTACAATCAGCCCCAGCATTTT. It yields the protein CASSVDGAYNQPQHF. Based on the CDR3 plus reference TRBV9 and TRBJ1-5, the full variable domain is DSGVTQTPKHLITATGQRVTLRCSPRSGDLSVYWYQQSLDQGLQFLIQYYNGEERAKGNILERFSAQQFPDLHSELNLSSLELGDSALYFCASSVDGAYNQPQHFGDGTRLSIL.

This rearrangement joins TRBV11-2 to TRBJ1-4; 7 bases line up with TRBD1. The J segment lost 3 bases and the V segment lost 0 bases, leaving 10 bases of the junction unmatched. CDR1 is SGHAT, CDR2 FQNNGV, per germline. The CDR3 is made up of 18 amino acids. CDR3 residues: CASSLDRGTVISNEKLFF. The CDR3 DNA follows: TGTGCCAGCAGCTTAGATCGGGGGACAGTTATCTCTAATGAAAAACTGTTTTTT.

The chain recombines TRBV11-2 with TRBJ1-5; TRBD1 is a possible D gene (5 bases). This CDR3 is 16 amino acids long. With 0 bases removed from V and 11 bases from J, the gap between germline ends came to 20 bases. Germline CDR1 reads SGHAT; CDR2 reads FQNNGV. The CDR3 DNA reads TGTGCCAGCAGCTTAGAAATCTCCCGGGGGATAAAGGCCCAGCATTTT. Translation: CASSLEISRGIKAQHF. Supplemented by reference TRBV11-2 and TRBJ1-5, the full variable domain reads EAGVAQSPRYKIIEKRQSVAFWCNPISGHATLYWYQQILGQGPKLLIQFQNNGVVDDSQLPKDRFSAERLKGVDSTLKIQPAKLEDSAVYLCASSLEISRGIKAQHFGDGTRLSIL.

The chain combines TRBV10-3 with TRBJ2-1; weak D call: TRBD2 (5 bases). The V gene lost 5 bases and the J gene lost 6 bases, with 11 bases spanning the gap. The CDR3 is 13 amino acids. Germline lookup yields CDR1 ENHRY and CDR2 SYGVKD. CDR3 coding DNA: TGTGCCATCAGTTACTCTAGCAGCAATGAGCAGTTCTTC. It is translated as CAISYSSSNEQFF.

The V gene is TRBV11-2, the J gene TRBJ2-4; maybe TRBD1 (6 bases). V was trimmed by 5 bases and J by 14 bases, leaving 13 bases between them. Germline V lookup: CDR1 SGHAT, CDR2 FQNNGV. The CDR3 covers 11 residues. CDR3 DNA: TGTGCCAGCAGCGGGACACCGAATAAGTACTTC. Translating it yields CASSGTPNKYF.

The chain employs TRBV29-1 and TRBJ2-5; D is unclear. Deletions cut 6 bases from V and 1 base from J, with 12 bases between. Per germline, CDR1 SQVTM and CDR2 ANQGSEA. This CDR3 is 13 amino acids long. The CDR3 here is CSVKQSPQETQYF. The CDR3, as DNA: TGCAGCGTAAAACAGTCCCCCCAAGAGACCCAGTACTTC.

The chain links TRBV7-2 to TRBJ2-7, with 7 nucleotides matching TRBD2. Trimming removed 1 base from V and 4 bases from J; junction bases left unmatched: 7. In germline, CDR1 is SGHTA, CDR2 FQGNSA. The CDR3 totals 15 residues. The CDR3: CASSLGSGMWYEQYF. In DNA, the CDR3 is TGTGCCAGCAGCTTAGGGAGCGGGATGTGGTACGAGCAGTACTTC.

The chain has TRBV7-2 and TRBJ2-5, with 9 bases that match TRBD2. Germline-derived CDR1 and CDR2 are SGHTA and FQGNSA. V dropped 1 base and J dropped 4; count of bases not matched to a gene: 7. This CDR3 is built from 16 residues. The CDR3: CASSLGEREVSETQYF. The CDR3 DNA reads as TGTGCCAGCAGCTTAGGAGAGCGGGAGGTTTCAGAGACCCAGTACTTC.

The rearrangement joins TRBV7-2 to TRBJ2-3; 10 bases are shared with TRBD2. Looked up from germline, CDR1 is SGHTA and CDR2 is FQGNSA. CDR3 size: 14 residues. V dropped 3 bases and J dropped 6; count of bases not matched to a gene: 3. CDR3 region: CASSFNSGRDTQYF. The CDR3 DNA is TGTGCCAGCAGCTTTAATAGCGGGAGGGATACGCAGTATTTT.

This clone was seen once. The rearrangement joins TRBV29-1 to TRBJ1-1; 8 bases line up with TRBD1. CDR1 is SQVTM, CDR2 ANQGSEA, per germline. The CDR3 contains 12 residues. V shed 6 bases and J 11 bases; nucleotides not matched to a gene: 11. In nucleotides, the CDR3 is TGCAGCGTAGTCGACAGGGGCCTTGAGGCTTTCTTT. Its translation: CSVVDRGLEAFF.

This sequence joins TRBV2 and TRBJ1-2; D remains ambiguous. The length of the CDR3 is 16 residues. Trimming left V 0 bases short and J 6 bases short, with 17 bases between. Germline V gene sequence: CDR1 SNHLY, CDR2 FYNNEI. CDR3 loop: CASSEALRPPSDGYTF. The DNA for the CDR3 is TGTGCCAGCAGTGAAGCGCTTCGCCCGCCTTCGGATGGCTACACCTTC.

The chain is built from TRBV10-3 and TRBJ2-3; D uncertain. In germline, CDR1 is ENHRY, CDR2 SYGVKD. V was pared by 7 bases and J by 1 base, with 9 bases between. The CDR3 consists of 13 residues. The chain's CDR3 is CAIMSQRTDTQYF. For the CDR3, the DNA is TGTGCCATCATGAGCCAACGCACAGATACGCAGTATTTT.

The chain employs TRBV7-9 and TRBJ1-1, with TRBD1 matching over 9 bases. V was clipped by 5 bases and J by 5 bases; unmatched bases: 6. The CDR3 runs 14 residues. Germline CDR1 and CDR2: SEHNR and FQNEAQ (reference sequence). The CDR3 loop is CASSLQGAGTEAFF. DNA of the CDR3: TGTGCCAGCAGCCTACAGGGGGCGGGGACTGAAGCTTTCTTT.

The CDR3 region has the DNA TGCAGTGCTAGCGCCGGCTACGAGCAGTACTTC. Translating gives CSASAGYEQYF. The V call is TRBV20-1, the J call TRBJ2-7; D is undetermined. The CDR3 is 11 residues long. CDR1 and CDR2 from the germline V gene are DFQATT and SNEGSKA (reference sequence). Trimming took 3 bases from V and 3 from J, leaving 6 bases between them.

This clone was observed once. J is TRBJ2-7 and V is TRBV5-4, with D possibly TRBD2 on 5 matching bases. The ends were cut back, 4 bases at V and 3 bases at J, with 14 bases in the middle. Germline loops: CDR1 SGHNT, CDR2 YYREEE (reference sequence). The CDR3 is 14 amino acids. Written as DNA, the CDR3 is TGTGCCAGCAGCCTGTGGACTGCAAACTACGAGCAGTACTTC. This encodes CASSLWTANYEQYF.

The chain uses TRBV4-1 and TRBJ2-7, with TRBD2 identical over 10 bases. The trim removed 4 bases at V and 7 bases at J, leaving 7 bases unmatched. Germline CDR1 is MGHRA and CDR2 is YSYEKL. The CDR3 totals 14 residues. The CDR3 DNA reads as TGCGCCAGCAGCCGGACTAGCGGTGCGGGTGAGCAGTACTTC. Amino acids: CASSRTSGAGEQYF.

The V and J genes are TRBV29-1 and TRBJ2-7; possible D gene TRBD2, 6 bases. There are 13 residues in the CDR3. Deletions cut 0 bases from V and 7 bases from J, with 13 bases between. In germline, CDR1 is SQVTM, CDR2 ANQGSEA. CDR3 bases: TGCAGCGTTGAAGAGGTTCGGGAGCGGGAGCAGTACTTC. Translating it yields CSVEEVREREQYF.

The rearrangement joins TRBV5-1 to TRBJ2-1; the match to TRBD2 covers 12 bases. The germline V gene has CDR1 SGHRS and CDR2 YFSETQ. This CDR3 comprises 17 residues. Trimming cost V 3 bases and J 2 bases; bases outside gene matches: 6. Written as DNA, the CDR3 is TGCGCCAGCAGCTCGACTAGCGGGAGAGGGGCCTACAATGAGCAGTTCTTC. Translating gives CASSSTSGRGAYNEQFF. Full variable domain (remainder filled in from reference TRBV5-1 and TRBJ2-1): KAGVTQTPRYLIKTRGQQVTLSCSPISGHRSVSWYQQTPGQGLQFLFEYFSETQRNKGNFPGRFSGRQFSNSRSEMNVSTLELGDSALYLCASSSTSGRGAYNEQFFGPGTRLTVL.

The rearrangement joins TRBV11-2 to TRBJ2-7, with D unclear. V was trimmed by 7 bases and J by 6 bases, leaving 10 bases between them. The CDR3 consists of 11 residues. Germline lookup yields CDR1 SGHAT and CDR2 FQNNGV. The chain's CDR3 is CASISYGEQYF. DNA of the CDR3: TGTGCCAGCATCTCCTACGGCGAGCAGTACTTC.

The chain uses TRBV15 and TRBJ2-7, with D possibly being TRBD2 (6 bases). CDR1 LNHNV and CDR2 YYDKDF come from the germline V gene (reference sequence). V was pared by 6 bases and J by 0 bases, with 6 bases between. The CDR3 length is 12 residues. For the CDR3, the DNA is TGTGCCACCAGAGCGGGCTCCTACGAGCAGTACTTC. This translates into CATRAGSYEQYF.

J is TRBJ1-2 and V is TRBV29-1, with 8 bases matching TRBD1. The length of the CDR3 is 13 residues. Germline V lookup: CDR1 SQVTM, CDR2 ANQGSEA. The ends lost 7 bases at V and 1 base at J; junction bases unmatched: 5. CDR3 DNA: TGCAGCGCCTGGACAGGGCTTAACTATGGCTACACCTTC. Its protein product is CSAWTGLNYGYTF.

This clone occurred once. The CDR3 protein is CASSYPPRGYSYEQYF. Here the CDR3 DNA reads TGTGCCAGCAGTTACCCTCCTAGGGGCTACTCCTACGAGCAGTACTTC. V gene TRBV6-6 combines with J gene TRBJ2-7, with D tentatively TRBD1 (5 bases). Looked up from germline, CDR1 is MNHNY and CDR2 is SVGAGI (reference sequence). The CDR3 spans 16 residues. Deletions cut 2 bases from V and 0 bases from J, with 14 bases between.

This chain joins TRBV18 and TRBJ1-2; TRBD1 agrees at 9 bases. Germline CDR1 KGHSH, CDR2 LQKENI. The CDR3 is 13 amino acids. Trimming took 3 bases from V and 6 from J; bases not matched to a gene: 2. The CDR3 protein is CASSPTGGHGYTF. The CDR3 nucleotides read TGTGCCAGCTCACCGACAGGGGGGCATGGCTACACCTTC.

The chain carries TRBV9 and TRBJ2-5; 9 bases align to TRBD2. The length of the CDR3 is 14 residues. V was clipped by 3 bases and J by 5 bases; unmatched bases: 5. CDR1 SGDLS and CDR2 YYNGEE come from the germline V gene. The CDR3 reads CASSEGLAGETQYF. In nucleotides, the CDR3 is TGTGCCAGCAGCGAGGGACTAGCCGGGGAGACCCAGTACTTC. The entire variable domain, with the rest obtained from reference TRBV9 and TRBJ2-5, is as follows: DSGVTQTPKHLITATGQRVTLRCSPRSGDLSVYWYQQSLDQGLQFLIQYYNGEERAKGNILERFSAQQFPDLHSELNLSSLELGDSALYFCASSEGLAGETQYFGPGTRLLVL.

The J gene is TRBJ2-3, the V gene TRBV27, with D unresolved. CDR3 size: 16 residues. The V end was cut by 2 bases, the J end by 2 bases, with 14 bases between. CDR1 MNHEY and CDR2 SMNVEV come from the germline V gene (reference sequence). The CDR3 DNA sequence: TGTGCCAGCAGTTTAGTAGTGGGCGTCCTCACAGATACGCAGTATTTT. It is translated as CASSLVVGVLTDTQYF.